Each of the 15 T cell receptor beta chains below was sequenced from the same sample in a study of blood T cell repertoires in COVID-19. Sequenced by immunoSEQ multiplex PCR; TCRdb stores in-frame clones only, minus some. The data hold fewer than 30,000 clones, with approximately 84% observed a single time. Sequencing was performed on peripheral blood. The receptors were sampled from a man in his 70s with active COVID-19.

The rearrangement joins TRBV7-6 to TRBJ2-7, with TRBD2 identical over 7 bases. Germline lookup yields CDR1 SGHVS and CDR2 FNYEAQ. The CDR3 has 14 amino acids. With V trimmed by 5 bases and J by 6 bases, 10 bases remained unmatched. Written as DNA, the CDR3 is TGTGCCAGCAGCCCAATGAGCGGGGAAAGCGAGCAGTACTTC. This translates into CASSPMSGESEQYF.

The J gene is TRBJ2-1, the V gene TRBV7-8; 10 bases line up with TRBD2. CDR1 is SGHVS and CDR2 is FQNEAQ in the germline V gene. The CDR3 is 17 amino acids. J was trimmed by 8 bases and V by 4 bases; bases with no gene match: 14. In nucleotides, the CDR3 is TGTGCCAGCAGCTCGGGGACTAGCGTTGTAAGACGGGATGAGCAGTTCTTC. This gives the protein CASSSGTSVVRRDEQFF.

The gene calls are TRBV4-3 and TRBJ1-2, with TRBD1 as a possible D gene (6 bases). V was trimmed by 4 bases and J by 0 bases, leaving 18 bases between them. The CDR3 spans 17 residues. CDR1 is LGHNA and CDR2 is YSLEER in the germline V gene. CDR3 in amino acids: CASSRSGHLLANYGYTF. CDR3 coding DNA: TGCGCCAGCAGCCGTTCGGGACACTTACTTGCTAACTATGGCTACACCTTC.

The V and J genes are TRBV30 and TRBJ1-1, with 7 bases identical to TRBD1. The germline CDR1 and CDR2 sequences are GTSNPN and SVGIG (reference sequence). Trimming took 0 bases from V and 6 from J; bases not matched to a gene: 4. The length of the CDR3 is 13 residues. DNA for the CDR3: TGTGCCTGGAGTGTAACAGGGGCCCCTGAAGCTTTCTTT. Amino acids: CAWSVTGAPEAFF.

The V call is TRBV5-1, the J call TRBJ2-2; 8 bases are shared with TRBD2. V trimming: 4 bases; J trimming: 2 bases; junction bases outside the gene matches: 4. Germline-derived CDR1 and CDR2 are SGHRS and YFSETQ. There are 15 residues in the CDR3. CDR3 bases: TGCGCCAGCAGCAGCGGGGGCTTTAACACCGGGGAGCTGTTTTTT. Its translation: CASSSGGFNTGELFF.

The chain joins TRBV7-2 to TRBJ2-3, with 7 bases identical to TRBD2. CDR1 is SGHTA and CDR2 is FQGNSA in the germline V gene. V was pared by 1 base and J by 1 base, with 2 bases of the junction left unmatched. There are 15 residues in the CDR3. The CDR3 DNA reads as TGTGCCAGCAGCTTAGTGGCGGGGGGCACAGATACGCAGTATTTT. This sequence encodes CASSLVAGGTDTQYF. The full variable domain, with the rest looked up from reference TRBV7-2 and TRBJ2-3, is GAGVSQSPSNKVTEKGKDVELRCDPISGHTALYWYRQSLGQGLEFLIYFQGNSAPDKSGLPSDRFSAERTGGSVSTLTIQRTQQEDSAVYLCASSLVAGGTDTQYFGPGTRLTVL.

The J gene is TRBJ2-1, the V gene TRBV7-9; 8 bases align to TRBD2. Germline values: CDR1 SEHNR, CDR2 FQNEAQ (reference sequence). V was clipped by 4 bases and J by 6 bases; unmatched bases: 8. The CDR3 spans 15 residues. The CDR3 reads CASSYGGASGNEQFF. The CDR3 DNA follows: TGTGCCAGCAGCTACGGGGGGGCCTCGGGCAATGAGCAGTTCTTC.

Only one count was recorded for this clone. Mismatch with germline at one junction end may stem from a read error. The chain employs TRBV5-1 and TRBJ2-7; 8 bases agree with TRBD2. The CDR3 sequence is 12 residues long. CDR1 is SGHRS and CDR2 is YFSETQ in the germline V gene. CDR3: CASGDGGAITDF. Written as DNA, the CDR3 is TGCGCCAGCGGGGACGGGGGGGCAATTACGGACTTC.

The rearrangement links TRBV10-2 to TRBJ1-5, with D tentatively TRBD1 (6 bases). The CDR3 totals 14 residues. From germline, CDR1 is WSHSY and CDR2 SAAADI. The ends were cut back, 0 bases at V and 4 bases at J, with 7 bases in the middle. DNA of the CDR3: TGCGCCAGCAGTGAGTCAGGGACAAATCAGCCCCAGCATTTT. This sequence encodes CASSESGTNQPQHF.

This clone was observed once. The chain recombines TRBV3-1 (or the pseudogene TRBV3-2) with TRBJ1-1; 7 bases are shared with TRBD1. Germline CDR1 LGHDT, CDR2 YNNKEL (reference sequence). V lost 4 bases and J lost 0; bases outside the gene matches: 8. The CDR3 spans 16 residues. CDR3 sequence: CASSPGQRNMNTEAFF. For the CDR3, the DNA is TGTGCCAGCAGCCCGGGACAGAGAAACATGAACACTGAAGCTTTCTTT.

In its sample, this clone was seen a few times. The chain employs TRBV6-5 and TRBJ1-5; no reliable D call. This CDR3 is 15 amino acids long. The V and J ends lost 8 bases and 0 bases respectively, with 14 bases between them. Germline V gene sequence: CDR1 MNHEY, CDR2 SVGAGI. The CDR3 nucleotides are TGTGCCAGCTTATTGGGCAGCTATAGCAATCAGCCCCAGCATTTT. Residues: CASLLGSYSNQPQHF.

The V gene is TRBV18, the J gene TRBJ2-1, with TRBD2 identical over 15 bases. The germline CDR1 and CDR2 sequences are KGHSH and LQKENI. Trimming at V came to 4 bases and at J to 7 bases, leaving 11 bases not matched to a gene. This CDR3 has 18 amino acids. Written as DNA, the CDR3 is TGTGCCAGCTCACTCACCCGGACTAGCGGGGGGGAAGGGAATGAGCAGTTCTTC. As protein: CASSLTRTSGGEGNEQFF.

V is TRBV6-6 and J is TRBJ1-5; maybe TRBD1 (5 bases). The CDR3 sequence is 14 residues long. Germline-derived CDR1 and CDR2 are MNHNY and SVGAGI (reference sequence). The V and J ends lost 3 bases and 6 bases respectively, with 12 bases between them. The CDR3 nucleotides are TGTGCCAGCAGTTATGGGCAGGGTGGTCAGCCCCAGCATTTT. Translation: CASSYGQGGQPQHF.

V is TRBV5-1 and J is TRBJ2-3, with D possibly being TRBD2 (6 bases). This CDR3 region has 14 residues. V lost 3 bases to trimming and J lost 0 bases, with 8 bases between them. The germline CDR1 and CDR2 sequences are SGHRS and YFSETQ. CDR3 protein: CASSSGTSTDTQYF. In DNA form, the CDR3 reads TGCGCCAGCAGCTCCGGGACTAGCACAGATACGCAGTATTTT. The whole variable domain, filled in from reference TRBV5-1 and TRBJ2-3, reads KAGVTQTPRYLIKTRGQQVTLSCSPISGHRSVSWYQQTPGQGLQFLFEYFSETQRNKGNFPGRFSGRQFSNSRSEMNVSTLELGDSALYLCASSSGTSTDTQYFGPGTRLTVL.

The chain is built from TRBV19 and TRBJ2-7, with D maybe TRBD1 (5 bases). The V end lost 8 bases, the J end lost 2 bases, and 13 bases lay between the germline ends. Germline V gene lookup returns CDR1 LNHDA and CDR2 SQIVND (reference sequence). The CDR3 has 13 residues. Here the CDR3 reads CASGKGLTYEQYF. The CDR3 DNA is TGTGCCAGTGGGAAGGGGTTGACCTACGAGCAGTACTTC.